Shown below are 14 T cell receptor beta chains from a single sample sequenced in a study of cytomegalovirus exposure and HLA in healthy donors (dated by TCRdb to the late 2010s). Libraries were built with the immunoSEQ multiplex PCR assay. TCRdb's version of the immuneACCESS table is confined to in-frame rearrangements and falls short of the full clone set. An unresolved V gene accounts for under half of the shortfall where checked; the remainder is of unknown origin. Counted in this sample were roughly 100,000 clones; approximately 94% of them appeared once. The top ten clonotypes cover approximately 1% of the sample. Sequences were obtained from PBMCs. These receptors all stem from a young woman in good health and CMV-seronegative.

This rearrangement joins TRBV10-3 to TRBJ1-2, with TRBD1 as a possible D gene (5 bases). Germline lookup yields CDR1 ENHRY and CDR2 SYGVKD. The germline V and J ends were trimmed by 3 bases and 5 bases, with 19 bases remaining between them. This CDR3 has 16 amino acids. Written as DNA, the CDR3 is TGTGCCATCAGTGACGGTTTAGCTCCCCAGGGTTATGGCTACACCTTC. Protein product: CAISDGLAPQGYGYTF.

V gene TRBV30 combines with J gene TRBJ2-7; D might be TRBD2 (5 bases). The germline V and J ends were trimmed by 6 bases and 6 bases, with 12 bases remaining between them. The CDR3 length is 11 residues. Germline CDR1 and CDR2: GTSNPN and SVGIG (reference sequence). CDR3 nucleotides: TGTGCCTGCCCCTGGGCGGGCGAGCAGTACTTC. It specifies CACPWAGEQYF. Full variable domain (missing parts from reference TRBV30 and TRBJ2-7): SQTIHQWPATLVQPVGSPLSLECTVEGTSNPNLYWYRQAAGRGLQLLFYSVGIGQISSEVPQNLSASRPQDRQFILSSKKLLLSDSGFYLCACPWAGEQYFGPGTRLTVT.

CDR3 sequence (DNA): TGTGCCAGCAGTTTCGGCCGGAGTGAAAAACTGTTTTTT. Amino acid sequence: CASSFGRSEKLFF. The rearrangement uses TRBV28 and TRBJ1-4, with D unclear. The CDR3 is 13 amino acids. V was shortened by 3 bases and J by 7 bases, with 9 bases between the two germline ends. Germline V gene data show CDR1 as MDHEN and CDR2 as SYDVKM.

This clone was seen once. The chain joins TRBV2 to TRBJ2-2; 8 bases fit TRBD1. CDR1 SNHLY and CDR2 FYNNEI come from the germline V gene. After removal of 6 bases from V and 8 bases from J, the junction contained 5 bases not matched to a gene. The CDR3 runs to 13 residues. The CDR3: CASRLQGEGELFF. The CDR3 bases are TGTGCCAGCAGGTTACAGGGGGAAGGGGAGCTGTTTTTT.

In DNA, the CDR3 is TGTGCCAGCAGCTTGGCTGATCAGGGCTCCTACAATGAGCAGTTCTTC. The encoded protein is CASSLADQGSYNEQFF. V gene TRBV5-4 combines with J gene TRBJ2-1; weak D call: TRBD1 (5 bases). The CDR3 spans 16 residues. V was pared by 0 bases and J by 0 bases, with 10 bases between. Germline V lookup: CDR1 SGHNT, CDR2 YYREEE (reference sequence).

The chain couples TRBV7-9 to TRBJ1-5; perhaps TRBD1 as D (6 bases). Germline assignment: CDR1 SEHNR and CDR2 FQNEAQ (reference sequence). V shed 5 bases and J shed 7 bases, with 15 bases lying between them. The CDR3 length is 14 residues. CDR3 residues: CASSPGVGSQPQHF. In nucleotides, the CDR3 is TGTGCCAGCAGCCCAGGGGTGGGGTCCCAGCCCCAGCATTTT.

The count of this clone is one. The chain employs TRBV11-2 and TRBJ1-2, with 8 bases aligning to TRBD1. J gave up 3 bases and V 4 bases, and 10 bases lay outside the gene matches. The CDR3 runs 16 residues. Germline V lookup: CDR1 SGHAT, CDR2 FQNNGV. The CDR3 is CASSSRQGLEDYGYTF. CDR3 nucleotide sequence: TGTGCCAGCAGCTCGAGACAGGGGCTAGAGGACTATGGCTACACCTTC.

This clone was detected only once. The chain recombines TRBV5-1 with TRBJ2-5; 7 bases align to TRBD1. The V and J ends lost 4 bases and 2 bases, in that order; junction bases with no gene match: 5. The V gene's germline CDR1 is SGHRS and CDR2 YFSETQ. The CDR3 spans 14 residues. Here the CDR3 reads CASSLGTEQETQYF. As DNA, the CDR3 is TGCGCCAGCAGCCTGGGGACAGAACAAGAGACCCAGTACTTC. The full variable domain, with the rest looked up from reference TRBV5-1 and TRBJ2-5, is KAGVTQTPRYLIKTRGQQVTLSCSPISGHRSVSWYQQTPGQGLQFLFEYFSETQRNKGNFPGRFSGRQFSNSRSEMNVSTLELGDSALYLCASSLGTEQETQYFGPGTRLLVL.

V and J are TRBV9 and TRBJ2-7; 8 bases match TRBD2. The CDR3 extends over 13 amino acids. V was pared by 2 bases and J by 5 bases, with 3 bases of the junction left unmatched. The germline V gene has CDR1 SGDLS and CDR2 YYNGEE. The CDR3 nucleotides are TGTGCCAGCAGCGTTTCGGGGGGGCACGAGCAGTACTTC. It yields the protein CASSVSGGHEQYF.

The chain is built from TRBV11-2 and TRBJ1-5, with 7 bases aligning to TRBD1. Germline V gene data show CDR1 as SGHAT and CDR2 as FQNNGV. Trimming removed 5 bases from V and 3 bases from J; junction bases left unmatched: 4. There are 14 residues in the CDR3. The CDR3 spells CASSVTGLNQPQHF. The CDR3 bases are TGTGCCAGCAGCGTGACAGGGCTCAATCAGCCCCAGCATTTT.

The CDR3 region has the DNA TGTGCCAGCTCACCGCCGACAGGACGCTCTGGAAACACCATATATTTT. This sequence encodes CASSPPTGRSGNTIYF. The chain is built from TRBV18 and TRBJ1-3; possibly TRBD1 for D (6 bases). Per the germline V gene, CDR1 is KGHSH and CDR2 is LQKENI. The V end was cut by 3 bases, the J end by 0 bases, with 12 bases between. The CDR3 extends over 16 amino acids.

The chain carries TRBV5-1 and TRBJ1-2, with D unresolved. Per germline, CDR1 SGHRS and CDR2 YFSETQ. The CDR3 is 13 amino acids. V lost 1 base and J 8 bases, leaving 12 bases between the germline ends. CDR3 nucleotides: TGCGCCAGCAGCTTGTCAGAGGGTGGGGGCTACACCTTC. It translates to CASSLSEGGGYTF.

This chain's CDR3 is CASSQVGAGETQYF. CDR3 coding DNA: TGCGCCAGCAGCCAAGTGGGGGCGGGTGAGACCCAGTACTTC. This chain connects TRBV4-3 to TRBJ2-5, with D possibly TRBD1 on 6 matching bases. V was pared by 1 base and J by 5 bases, with 11 bases between. The germline CDR1 and CDR2 sequences are LGHNA and YSLEER. The CDR3 consists of 14 residues.

V usage is TRBV7-9 and J usage is TRBJ1-2, with TRBD1 identical over 8 bases. The CDR3 is 16 amino acids. Unmatched junction bases numbered 10, after V lost 5 bases and J lost 2 bases. The germline gives CDR1 SEHNR, CDR2 FQNEAQ (reference sequence). The CDR3 region is CASSQDRTGTNYGYTF. CDR3 DNA: TGTGCCAGCAGCCAGGACCGGACAGGGACGAACTATGGCTACACCTTC. The full variable domain, its missing parts supplied by reference TRBV7-9 and TRBJ1-2, is DTGVSQNPRHKITKRGQNVTFRCDPISEHNRLYWYRQTLGQGPEFLTYFQNEAQLEKSRLLSDRFSAERPKGSFSTLEIQRTEQGDSAMYLCASSQDRTGTNYGYTFGSGTRLTVV.